One sample yielded the 9 T cell receptor beta chains listed below, sequenced in a study of blood T cell repertoires in COVID-19. Using immunoSEQ multiplex PCR, the repertoire was profiled, and TCRdb retains in-frame clones only, with some absent. The data show 95,000 to 150,000 clones, with around 87% seen just once and just under 30% held by the top ten. Sequencing used peripheral blood. The source of these receptors is a woman in her seventies with acute or convalescent COVID-19.

For this clone: A read error may account for a junction end that differs from germline. The chain employs TRBV2 and TRBJ1-2; 8 nucleotides match TRBD1. Germline values: CDR1 SNHLY, CDR2 FYNNEI. This CDR3 region has 12 residues. CDR3 coding DNA: TGTGCCAGCCGTGACAGGGGCTATGGCTACACCTTC. Translation: CASRDRGYGYTF.

This chain joins TRBV3-1 (or the pseudogene TRBV3-2) and TRBJ1-2; no clear D. The germline V gene encodes CDR1 LGHDT and CDR2 YNNKEL (reference sequence). The CDR3 totals 15 residues. Trimming left V 0 bases short and J 0 bases short, with 8 bases between. The CDR3 region is CASSQDQTANYGYTF. CDR3 DNA: TGTGCCAGCAGCCAAGATCAAACAGCTAACTATGGCTACACCTTC.

The chain combines TRBV3-1 (or the pseudogene TRBV3-2) with TRBJ1-4; the match to TRBD1 covers 7 bases. J gave up 2 bases and V 5 bases, and 8 bases lay outside the gene matches. In germline, CDR1 is LGHDT, CDR2 YNNKEL (reference sequence). The CDR3 extends over 16 amino acids. The DNA for the CDR3 is TGTGCCAGCAGCGCAAGAGGGGGACAGACTAATGAAAAACTGTTTTTT. Its protein product is CASSARGGQTNEKLFF.

The rearrangement uses TRBV11-3 and TRBJ2-7, with TRBD1 matching 9 bases. The CDR3 has 14 amino acids. Germline V lookup: CDR1 SGHNT, CDR2 YENEEA. The J segment lost 5 bases and the V segment lost 3 bases, leaving 5 bases of the junction unmatched. CDR3 loop: CASSFWDRVNEQYF. The CDR3 region has the DNA TGTGCCAGCAGCTTCTGGGACAGGGTCAACGAGCAGTACTTC.

The rearrangement uses TRBV5-4 and TRBJ2-1; TRBD2 might be the D (7 bases). In germline, CDR1 is SGHNT, CDR2 YYREEE (reference sequence). The germline V and J ends were trimmed by 0 bases and 8 bases, with 15 bases remaining between them. This CDR3 comprises 15 residues. The CDR3 region is CASSLATGGGYEQFF. The CDR3 DNA is TGTGCCAGCAGCTTGGCCACGGGCGGGGGCTATGAGCAGTTCTTC.

Regarding this clone: Other nucleotide sequences in the sample specify the same CDR3. The chain uses TRBV7-9 and TRBJ1-1; D possibly corresponds to TRBD1 (6 bases). Germline V gives CDR1 SEHNR, CDR2 FQNEAQ (reference sequence). V was shortened by 4 bases and J by 2 bases, with 11 bases between the two germline ends. The CDR3 extends over 14 amino acids. In DNA, the CDR3 is TGTGCCAGCAGCTCACAGGGTCTTAACACTGAAGCTTTCTTT. Translated: CASSSQGLNTEAFF.

This clone was seen a single time. The chain recombines TRBV5-1 with TRBJ2-5; the D is unclear. With 4 bases removed from V and 3 bases from J, the gap between germline ends came to 7 bases. Germline CDR1 SGHRS, CDR2 YFSETQ. This CDR3 has 12 amino acids. The CDR3 region is CASSVNEETQYF. Written as DNA, the CDR3 is TGCGCCAGCAGCGTAAATGAAGAGACCCAGTACTTC.

The V and J genes are TRBV7-8 and TRBJ2-1; 7 bases align to TRBD2. The trim removed 5 bases at V and 13 bases at J, leaving 14 bases unmatched. The CDR3 extends over 14 amino acids. The germline gives CDR1 SGHVS, CDR2 FQNEAQ. The CDR3: CASSQRRGRGDQFF. The CDR3 DNA follows: TGTGCCAGCAGCCAAAGACGTGGCCGGGGGGACCAGTTCTTC. The whole variable domain, remainder taken from reference TRBV7-8 and TRBJ2-1, is GAGVSQSPRYKVAKRGQDVALRCDPISGHVSLFWYQQALGQGPEFLTYFQNEAQLDKSGLPSDRFFAERPEGSVSTLKIQRTQQEDSAVYLCASSQRRGRGDQFFGPGTRLTVL.

The chain recombines TRBV25-1 with TRBJ1-4, with D hard to call. This CDR3 is 13 amino acids long. The germline CDR1 and CDR2 sequences are MGHDK and SYGVNS. Trimming removed 8 bases from V and 5 bases from J, with 12 bases in between. The CDR3 here is CASLPGGNEKLFF. The CDR3 bases are TGTGCCAGCCTCCCGGGTGGGAATGAAAAACTGTTTTTT.